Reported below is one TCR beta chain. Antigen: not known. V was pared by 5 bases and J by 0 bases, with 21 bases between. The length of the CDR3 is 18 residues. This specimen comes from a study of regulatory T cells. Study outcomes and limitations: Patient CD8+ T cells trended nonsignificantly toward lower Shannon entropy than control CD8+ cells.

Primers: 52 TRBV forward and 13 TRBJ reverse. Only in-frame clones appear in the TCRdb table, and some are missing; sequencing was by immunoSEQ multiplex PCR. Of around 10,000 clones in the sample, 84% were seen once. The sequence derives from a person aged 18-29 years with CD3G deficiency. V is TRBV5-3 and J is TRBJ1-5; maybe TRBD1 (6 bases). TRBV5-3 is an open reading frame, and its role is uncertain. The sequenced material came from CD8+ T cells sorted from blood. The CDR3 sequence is CARSFWCRGQYSNQPQHF. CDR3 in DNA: TGTGCCAGAAGTTTTTGGTGTCGCGGACAGTATAGCAATCAGCCCCAGCATTTT.